This TCR beta chain was sequenced for a study of T cell responses to AZD1222 COVID-19 vaccine. V lost 5 bases and J lost 0, with 13 bases in between. The CDR3 runs 15 residues. Germline CDR1 is LNHDA and CDR2 is SQIVND (reference sequence). Only in-frame clones appear in the TCRdb table, and some are missing; sequencing was by immunoSEQ multiplex PCR. Found here are 100,000 or so clones, about 91% of them singletons; the top ten hold approximately 45%. This receptor was identified in an adult who received the AZD1222 COVID-19 vaccine. The chain links TRBV19 to TRBJ1-1, with a tentative D call TRBD1 (5 bases). The source was peripheral blood, collected 28 days after the second AZD1222 dose. CDR3 coding DNA: TGTGCCAGTAGTTCGACCCAAGGGGTGAACACTGAAGCTTTCTTT. Its protein product is CASSSTQGVNTEAFF.